These T cell receptor beta chains were read from a single sample in a study of CD8+ T cells in alopecia areata. The assay was immunoSEQ multiplex PCR, and TCRdb's table has in-frame clones only and misses some. The repertoire includes about 220,000 clones, under 75% of them detected once, and roughly 1.5% sits in the top ten. Specimen: CD4+ T cells sorted from blood, collected at week 4, from a patient treated with tofacitinib. The receptors were sampled from a human donor with alopecia areata. Each CDR3 is given with its conserved first and last residue. A D gene is named only where the DNA matches it firmly. A clone size is listed for some rows: how often the clone was seen (once, few, many), or a class if it is expanded.

clone_size	v_call	j_call	d_call	cdr3_aa	cdr3_nt
.	TRBV6-5	TRBJ1-1	.	CASSYSAGNTEAFF	TGTGCCAGCAGTTACTCAGCAGGTAACACTGAAGCTTTCTTT
few	TRBV29-1	TRBJ1-2	.	CSVERGGVAVTF	TGCAGCGTTGAAAGAGGGGGGGTCGCGGTCACCTTC
.	TRBV5-6	TRBJ2-4	.	CASSLGHLRGLAKNIQYF	TGTGCCAGCAGCTTGGGTCATTTGAGAGGGCTAGCCAAAAACATTCAGTACTTC
.	TRBV18	TRBJ2-7	.	CASSPPSTTYEQYF	TGTGCCAGCTCACCACCCTCGACCACCTACGAGCAGTACTTC
few	TRBV28	TRBJ1-2	.	CASSTNSNYGYTF	TGTGCCAGCTCGACAAATTCTAACTATGGCTACACCTTC
.	TRBV5-1	TRBJ2-1	.	CASRAGEYNEQFF	TGCGCCAGCAGGGCAGGGGAGTACAATGAGCAGTTCTTC
.	TRBV5-1	TRBJ2-3	TRBD1	CASSRGDRAGDTQYF	TGCGCCAGCAGCCGAGGGGACAGGGCGGGGGATACGCAGTATTTT
.	TRBV5-4	TRBJ1-1	TRBD1	CASSLATGGNTEAFF	TGTGCCAGCAGCCTAGCGACAGGGGGTAACACTGAAGCTTTCTTT
.	TRBV30	TRBJ1-2	.	CAWSTSENYGYTF	TGTGCCTGGAGTACCAGCGAGAACTATGGCTACACCTTC
.	TRBV18	TRBJ2-5	.	CASSTSRGERGETQYF	TGTGCCAGCTCTACTTCCCGCGGTGAGAGAGGGGAGACCCAGTACTTC
few	TRBV30	TRBJ1-1	.	CAWSYIMNTEAFF	TGTGCCTGGAGTTATATTATGAACACTGAAGCTTTCTTT
.	TRBV11-2	TRBJ2-3	.	CASSLGGAGTDTQYF	TGTGCCAGCAGCTTAGGGGGGGCGGGCACAGATACGCAGTATTTT
medium-sized	TRBV4-1	TRBJ1-4	TRBD1	CASSQLDREAEKLFF	TGCGCCAGCAGCCAACTGGACAGGGAGGCAGAAAAACTGTTTTTT
few	TRBV29-1	TRBJ2-7	TRBD1	CSVVVQGASYEQYF	TGCAGCGTCGTCGTCCAGGGGGCTTCCTACGAGCAGTACTTC
.	TRBV7-2	TRBJ2-5	.	CASSLEVPGLLRMTQYF	TGTGCCAGCAGCTTAGAGGTGCCAGGGCTTCTAAGGATGACCCAGTACTTC
.	TRBV25-1	TRBJ2-3	.	CASSESVHSTDTQYF	TGTGCCAGCAGTGAATCCGTGCATAGCACAGATACGCAGTATTTT
.	TRBV11-2	TRBJ2-5	TRBD2	CASSTRTGGPGETQYF	TGTGCCAGCAGCACGCGGACGGGGGGGCCCGGAGAGACCCAGTACTTC
many	TRBV4-3	TRBJ1-2	.	CASSQRSGDYGYTF	TGCGCCAGCAGCCAACGCAGTGGCGACTATGGCTACACCTTC
.	TRBV4-3	TRBJ1-6	.	CASSQDPRDSPLHF	TGCGCCAGCAGCCAAGATCCCAGGGATTCACCCCTCCACTTT
.	TRBV29-1	TRBJ2-1	TRBD2	CSVSGGGVYEQFF	TGCAGCGTAAGCGGGGGGGGAGTCTATGAGCAGTTCTTC
.	TRBV4-3	TRBJ2-6	TRBD1	CASSPTLGTGPGANVLTF	TGCGCCAGCAGCCCGACTCTCGGGACAGGGCCCGGGGCCAACGTCCTGACTTTC
.	TRBV15	TRBJ1-1	.	CATSVDSVAGTEAFF	TGTGCCACCAGCGTCGATTCCGTAGCCGGCACTGAAGCTTTCTTT
.	TRBV29-1	TRBJ2-2	.	CSAMTENTGELFF	TGCAGCGCAATGACAGAGAACACCGGGGAGCTGTTTTTT
.	TRBV4-3	TRBJ2-1	TRBD2	CASSQDGTSGRTNEQFF	TGCGCCAGCAGCCAAGACGGGACTAGCGGACGGACGAATGAGCAGTTCTTC
.	TRBV29-1	TRBJ1-5	.	CSVEVDSNQPQHF	TGCAGCGTTGAAGTTGATAGCAATCAGCCCCAGCATTTT
few	TRBV29-1	TRBJ1-5	TRBD1	CSVVSTGGREQPQHF	TGCAGCGTGGTTTCGACAGGGGGCCGGGAGCAGCCCCAGCATTTT
.	TRBV25-1	TRBJ2-3	TRBD1	CASSELTGGTDTQYF	TGTGCCAGCAGTGAACTTACAGGGGGCACAGATACGCAGTATTTT
few	TRBV11-2	TRBJ2-5	TRBD2	CASSSLLGGAGETQYF	TGTGCCAGCAGCTCGCTGCTCGGGGGGGCCGGAGAGACCCAGTACTTC
.	TRBV18	TRBJ2-6	.	CASSPPVLASGANVLTF	TGTGCCAGCTCACCACCCGTTTTGGCCTCTGGGGCCAACGTCCTGACTTTC
.	TRBV28	TRBJ1-2	.	CAIQSSYGYTF	TGTGCCATCCAGTCGAGCTATGGCTACACCTTC
.	TRBV28	TRBJ1-1	.	CASSLFSDTEAFF	TGTGCCAGCAGTTTATTTTCAGACACTGAAGCTTTCTTT
.	TRBV29-1	TRBJ2-3	.	CSDTGGTDTQYF	TGCAGCGACACGGGGGGCACAGATACGCAGTATTTT
few	TRBV20-1	TRBJ2-1	.	CSWGADEQFF	TGCAGTTGGGGGGCCGATGAGCAGTTCTTC
few	TRBV14	TRBJ2-5	.	CASSRNPVETQYF	TGTGCCAGCAGCCGGAACCCGGTAGAGACCCAGTACTTC
.	TRBV10-3	TRBJ2-5	.	CAIRRPGGGETQYF	TGTGCCATCAGGAGACCAGGGGGAGGGGAGACCCAGTACTTC